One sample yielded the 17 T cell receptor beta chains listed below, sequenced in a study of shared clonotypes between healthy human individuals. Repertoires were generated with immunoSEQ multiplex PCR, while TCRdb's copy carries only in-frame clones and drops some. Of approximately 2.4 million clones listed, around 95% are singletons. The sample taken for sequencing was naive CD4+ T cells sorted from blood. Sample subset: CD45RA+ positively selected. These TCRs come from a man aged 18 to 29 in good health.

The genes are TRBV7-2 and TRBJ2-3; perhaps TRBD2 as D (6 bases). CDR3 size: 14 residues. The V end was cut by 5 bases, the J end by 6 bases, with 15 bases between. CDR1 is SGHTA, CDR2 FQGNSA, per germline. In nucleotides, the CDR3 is TGTGCCAGCAGCCCTGCGGGACGGGGGGATACGCAGTATTTT. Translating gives CASSPAGRGDTQYF.

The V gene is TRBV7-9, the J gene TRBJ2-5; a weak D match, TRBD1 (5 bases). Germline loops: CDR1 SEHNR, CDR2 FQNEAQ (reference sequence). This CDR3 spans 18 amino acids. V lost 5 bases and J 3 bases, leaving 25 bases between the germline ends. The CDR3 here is CASSKTVYPTMGKETQYF. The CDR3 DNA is TGTGCCAGCAGCAAGACAGTCTACCCCACCATGGGGAAAGAGACCCAGTACTTC. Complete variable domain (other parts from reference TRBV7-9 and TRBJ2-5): DTGVSQNPRHKITKRGQNVTFRCDPISEHNRLYWYRQTLGQGPEFLTYFQNEAQLEKSRLLSDRFSAERPKGSFSTLEIQRTEQGDSAMYLCASSKTVYPTMGKETQYFGPGTRLLVL.

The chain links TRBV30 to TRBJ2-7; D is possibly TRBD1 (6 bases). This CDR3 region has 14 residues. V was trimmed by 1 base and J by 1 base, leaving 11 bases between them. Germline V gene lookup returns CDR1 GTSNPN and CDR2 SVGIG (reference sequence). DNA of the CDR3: TGTGCCTGGAGTGCAGGGGTGCCGTCCTACGAGCAGTACTTC. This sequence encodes CAWSAGVPSYEQYF. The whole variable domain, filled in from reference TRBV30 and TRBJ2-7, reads SQTIHQWPATLVQPVGSPLSLECTVEGTSNPNLYWYRQAAGRGLQLLFYSVGIGQISSEVPQNLSASRPQDRQFILSSKKLLLSDSGFYLCAWSAGVPSYEQYFGPGTRLTVT.

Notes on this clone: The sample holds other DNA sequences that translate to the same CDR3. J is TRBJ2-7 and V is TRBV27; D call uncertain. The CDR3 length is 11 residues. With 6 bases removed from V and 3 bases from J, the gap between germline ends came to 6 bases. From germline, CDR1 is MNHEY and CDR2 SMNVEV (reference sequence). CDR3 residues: CASRQNYEQYF. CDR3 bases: TGTGCCAGCAGGCAGAACTACGAGCAGTACTTC.

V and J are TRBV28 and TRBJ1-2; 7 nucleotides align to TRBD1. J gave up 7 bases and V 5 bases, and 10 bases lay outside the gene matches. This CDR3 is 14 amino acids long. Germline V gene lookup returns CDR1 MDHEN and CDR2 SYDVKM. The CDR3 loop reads CASSLTGVGFGYTF. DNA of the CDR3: TGTGCCAGCAGTCTCACAGGGGTCGGCTTTGGCTACACCTTC.

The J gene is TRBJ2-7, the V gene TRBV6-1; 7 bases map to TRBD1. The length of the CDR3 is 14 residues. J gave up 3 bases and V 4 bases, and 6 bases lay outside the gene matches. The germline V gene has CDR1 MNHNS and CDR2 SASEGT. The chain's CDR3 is CASSADRVIYEQYF. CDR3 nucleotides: TGTGCCAGCAGTGCTGACAGGGTGATCTACGAGCAGTACTTC.

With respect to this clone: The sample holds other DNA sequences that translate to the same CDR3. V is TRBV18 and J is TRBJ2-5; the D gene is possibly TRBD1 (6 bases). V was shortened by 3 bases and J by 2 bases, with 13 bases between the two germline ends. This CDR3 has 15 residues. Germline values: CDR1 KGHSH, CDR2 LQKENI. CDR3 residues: CASSPGAGNQETQYF. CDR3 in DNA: TGTGCCAGCTCACCGGGGGCAGGGAATCAAGAGACCCAGTACTTC.

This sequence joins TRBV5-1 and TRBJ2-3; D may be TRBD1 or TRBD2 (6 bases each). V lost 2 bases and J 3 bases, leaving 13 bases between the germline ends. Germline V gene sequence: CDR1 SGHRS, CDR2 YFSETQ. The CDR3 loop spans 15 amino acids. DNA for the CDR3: TGCGCCAGCAGCTTTACGGGGGCAGGGACAGATACGCAGTATTTT. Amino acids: CASSFTGAGTDTQYF. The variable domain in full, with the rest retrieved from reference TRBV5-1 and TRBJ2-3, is KAGVTQTPRYLIKTRGQQVTLSCSPISGHRSVSWYQQTPGQGLQFLFEYFSETQRNKGNFPGRFSGRQFSNSRSEMNVSTLELGDSALYLCASSFTGAGTDTQYFGPGTRLTVL.

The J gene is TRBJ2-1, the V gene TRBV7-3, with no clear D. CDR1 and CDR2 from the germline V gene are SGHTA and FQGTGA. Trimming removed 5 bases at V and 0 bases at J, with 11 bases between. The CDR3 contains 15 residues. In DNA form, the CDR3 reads TGTGCCAGCAGCCAAGGGCTCCCCTCCTACAATGAGCAGTTCTTC. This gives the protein CASSQGLPSYNEQFF.

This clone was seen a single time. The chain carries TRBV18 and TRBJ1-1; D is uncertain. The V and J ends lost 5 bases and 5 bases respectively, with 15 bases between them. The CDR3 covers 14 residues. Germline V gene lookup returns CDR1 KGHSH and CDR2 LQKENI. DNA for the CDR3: TGTGCCAGCTCAGAAAGGGCTGTTGAAACTGAAGCTTTCTTT. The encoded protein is CASSERAVETEAFF.

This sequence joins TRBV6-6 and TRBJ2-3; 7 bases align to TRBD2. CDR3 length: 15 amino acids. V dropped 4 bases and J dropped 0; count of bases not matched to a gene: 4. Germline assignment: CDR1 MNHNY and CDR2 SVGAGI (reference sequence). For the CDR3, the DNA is TGTGCCAGCAGTTCGGGACTACCGAGCACAGATACGCAGTATTTT. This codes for CASSSGLPSTDTQYF.

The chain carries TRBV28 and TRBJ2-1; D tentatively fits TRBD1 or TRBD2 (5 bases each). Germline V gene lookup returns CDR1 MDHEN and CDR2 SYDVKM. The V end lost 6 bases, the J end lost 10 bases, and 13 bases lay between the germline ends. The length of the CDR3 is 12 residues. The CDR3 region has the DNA TGTGCCAGCAGCAGAGGGACGCCCGAGCAGTTCTTC. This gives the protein CASSRGTPEQFF.

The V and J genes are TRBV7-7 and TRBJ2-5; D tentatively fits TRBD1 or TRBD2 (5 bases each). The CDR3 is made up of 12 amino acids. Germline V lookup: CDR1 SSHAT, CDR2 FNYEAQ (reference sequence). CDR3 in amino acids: CAVGDRRETQYF. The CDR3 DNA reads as TGTGCGGTCGGGGACCGCCGGGAGACCCAGTACTTC.

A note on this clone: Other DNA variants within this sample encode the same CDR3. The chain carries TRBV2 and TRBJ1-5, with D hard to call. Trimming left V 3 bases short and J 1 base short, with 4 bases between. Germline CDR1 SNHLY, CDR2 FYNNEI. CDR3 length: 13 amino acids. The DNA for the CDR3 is TGTGCCAGCAGTGAGGAAAGCAATCAGCCCCAGCATTTT. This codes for CASSEESNQPQHF.

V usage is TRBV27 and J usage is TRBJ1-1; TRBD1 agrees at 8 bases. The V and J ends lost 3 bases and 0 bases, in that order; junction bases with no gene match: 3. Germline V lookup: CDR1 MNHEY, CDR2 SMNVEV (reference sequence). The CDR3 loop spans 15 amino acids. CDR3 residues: CASSLTGALNTEAFF. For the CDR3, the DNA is TGTGCCAGCAGTTTGACAGGGGCACTGAACACTGAAGCTTTCTTT.

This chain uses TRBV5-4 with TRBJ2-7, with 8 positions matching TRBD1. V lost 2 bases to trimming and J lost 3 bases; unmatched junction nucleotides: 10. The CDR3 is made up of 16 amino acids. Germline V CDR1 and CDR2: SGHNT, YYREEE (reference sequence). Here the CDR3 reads CASSFGQGAKIYEQYF. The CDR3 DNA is TGTGCCAGCAGCTTCGGACAGGGAGCAAAGATCTACGAGCAGTACTTC.

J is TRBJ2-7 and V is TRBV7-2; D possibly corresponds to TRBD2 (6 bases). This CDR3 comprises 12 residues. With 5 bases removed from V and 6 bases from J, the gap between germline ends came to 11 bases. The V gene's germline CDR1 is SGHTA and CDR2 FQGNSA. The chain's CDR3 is CASSPAEGEQYF. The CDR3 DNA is TGTGCCAGCAGCCCTGCGGAGGGCGAGCAGTACTTC.